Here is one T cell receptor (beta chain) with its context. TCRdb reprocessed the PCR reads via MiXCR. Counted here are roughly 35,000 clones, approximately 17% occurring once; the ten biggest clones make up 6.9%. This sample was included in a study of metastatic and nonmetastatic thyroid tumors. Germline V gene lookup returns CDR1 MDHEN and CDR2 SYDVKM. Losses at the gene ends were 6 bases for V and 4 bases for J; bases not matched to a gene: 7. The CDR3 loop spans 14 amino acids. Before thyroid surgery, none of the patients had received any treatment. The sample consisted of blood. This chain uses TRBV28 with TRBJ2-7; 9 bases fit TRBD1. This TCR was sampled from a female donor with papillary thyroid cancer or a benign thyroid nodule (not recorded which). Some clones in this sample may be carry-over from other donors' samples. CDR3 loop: CASSRDRVRYEQYF. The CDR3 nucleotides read TGTGCCAGCAGCAGGGACAGGGTGCGATACGAGCAGTACTTC. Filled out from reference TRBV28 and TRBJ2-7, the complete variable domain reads DVKVTQSSRYLVKRTGEKVFLECVQDMDHENMFWYRQDPGLGLRLIYFSYDVKMKEKGDIPEGYSVSREKKERFSLILESASTNQTSMYLCASSRDRVRYEQYFGPGTRLTVT.